These 18 T cell receptor beta chains originate from one sample sequenced in a study of cytotoxic CD8 clonotypes in ibrutinib-treated CLL. The table came from immunoSEQ multiplex PCR; TCRdb's copy has only in-frame clones and leaves some out. The sample holds about 130,000 clones, roughly 84% seen once. The specimen was PBMCs, collected after 24 months of ibrutinib treatment. These receptors all come from a human donor with chronic lymphocytic leukemia.

The table lists this clone with a count of one. The chain combines TRBV5-1 with TRBJ2-2, with 12 nucleotides matching TRBD2. Trimming cost V 4 bases and J 1 base; bases outside gene matches: 8. Germline CDR1 reads SGHRS; CDR2 reads YFSETQ. The CDR3 is made up of 18 amino acids. The CDR3 here is CASSPDLTSGGNTGELFF. The CDR3 nucleotides read TGCGCCAGCAGCCCTGACCTGACTAGCGGGGGGAACACCGGGGAGCTGTTTTTT.

Only a few counts were recorded for this clone. This chain joins TRBV6-5 and TRBJ1-1, with no clear D. CDR1 is MNHEY and CDR2 is SVGAGI in the germline V gene. This CDR3 spans 12 amino acids. Trimming removed 4 bases from V and 4 bases from J, with 7 bases in between. The CDR3 DNA reads TGTGCCAGCAGTTCCGTTGGCACTGAAGCTTTCTTT. Protein: CASSSVGTEAFF.

The chain combines TRBV5-5 with TRBJ1-2, with D hard to call. Trimming pared 1 base from V and 2 bases from J, leaving 9 bases between. The CDR3 contains 14 residues. From germline, CDR1 is SGHKS and CDR2 YYEKEE (reference sequence). CDR3 loop: CASSLTQENYGYTF. CDR3 DNA sequence: TGTGCCAGCAGCTTGACTCAGGAGAACTATGGCTACACCTTC.

This clone was recorded only once. The chain couples TRBV6-1 to TRBJ2-7, with D uncertain. From germline, CDR1 is MNHNS and CDR2 SASEGT. The CDR3 is 11 amino acids. Trimming shortened V by 6 bases and J by 2 bases, and 5 bases separated the two germline ends. CDR3 in amino acids: CASRGTYEQYF. The CDR3 nucleotides read TGTGCCAGCAGAGGAACCTACGAGCAGTACTTC.

V gene TRBV4-1 combines with J gene TRBJ2-7, with 8 positions matching TRBD1. With V trimmed by 0 bases and J by 0 bases, 13 bases remained unmatched. CDR1 MGHRA and CDR2 YSYEKL come from the germline V gene. There are 19 residues in the CDR3. The CDR3 loop reads CASSQDSVPGQAVSYEQYF. Here the CDR3 DNA reads TGCGCCAGCAGCCAAGATTCCGTCCCGGGACAGGCGGTCTCCTACGAGCAGTACTTC.

This clone was observed a single time. The chain joins TRBV25-1 to TRBJ2-3; D is ambiguous. The CDR3 consists of 12 residues. V was pared by 4 bases and J by 2 bases, with 4 bases between. Germline CDR1 MGHDK, CDR2 SYGVNS. The CDR3 nucleotides are TGTGCCAGCAGTGGGGACACAGATACGCAGTATTTT. Translated: CASSGDTDTQYF.

CDR3 protein: CASSGGFYEQYF. The CDR3 DNA follows: TGTGCCAGCAGTGGGGGGTTCTACGAGCAGTACTTC. The chain couples TRBV6-6 to TRBJ2-7, with D perhaps TRBD2 (6 bases). Trimming stripped 5 bases from V and 3 bases from J, with 8 bases between. CDR1 and CDR2 from the germline V gene are MNHNY and SVGAGI (reference sequence). The CDR3 length is 12 residues.

The rearrangement uses TRBV5-1 and TRBJ2-2; the D is unclear. Trimming took off 0 bases at V and 0 bases at J, with 12 bases between the two ends. The CDR3 length is 17 residues. From germline, CDR1 is SGHRS and CDR2 YFSETQ. The CDR3 is CASSLVTGPPNTGELFF. CDR3 bases: TGCGCCAGCAGCTTGGTCACCGGGCCCCCGAACACCGGGGAGCTGTTTTTT.

The chain carries TRBV12-5 and TRBJ1-2, with D perhaps TRBD1 (5 bases). This CDR3 comprises 13 residues. V was trimmed by 3 bases and J by 4 bases, leaving 9 bases between them. Germline V gene lookup returns CDR1 LGHNT and CDR2 FRNRAP. CDR3 protein: CASGFGGLYGYTF. CDR3 DNA sequence: TGTGCTAGTGGTTTTGGGGGACTCTATGGCTACACCTTC.

The V call is TRBV2, the J call TRBJ2-1; a weak D match, TRBD2 (6 bases). The CDR3 spans 13 residues. The V gene's germline CDR1 is SNHLY and CDR2 FYNNEI. The germline V and J ends were trimmed by 11 bases and 5 bases, with 16 bases remaining between them. The CDR3 sequence: CASRPGLNNEQFF. DNA of the CDR3: TGTGCCTCCCGCCCGGGACTCAACAATGAGCAGTTCTTC.

The CDR3 is CASGPLAGIYEQYF. The CDR3 nucleotides read TGTGCTAGTGGTCCACTAGCGGGAATCTACGAGCAGTACTTC. The V gene is TRBV12-5, the J gene TRBJ2-7, with 10 bases fitting TRBD2. CDR1 and CDR2 from the germline V gene are LGHNT and FRNRAP. This CDR3 region has 14 residues. J gave up 3 bases and V 5 bases, and 4 bases lay outside the gene matches.

The chain links TRBV4-3 to TRBJ1-2, with 9 bases aligning to TRBD1. The junction had 5 bases not matched to a gene; V was cut back by 3 bases and J by 6 bases. The CDR3 loop spans 14 amino acids. Germline CDR1 LGHNA, CDR2 YSLEER. DNA of the CDR3: TGCGCCAGCAGCCACACAGGGGGCGCAGATGGCTACACCTTC. Its translation: CASSHTGGADGYTF.

The genes are TRBV7-8 and TRBJ2-3, with a weak D call TRBD1 (5 bases). Germline V gene data show CDR1 as SGHVS and CDR2 as FQNEAQ. The V and J ends lost 5 bases and 7 bases respectively, with 19 bases between them. This CDR3 spans 15 amino acids. The CDR3 DNA follows: TGTGCCAGCAGCCAAAGCAGGGTGGATGGGAATACGCAGTATTTT. Protein sequence: CASSQSRVDGNTQYF.

The gene calls are TRBV27 and TRBJ1-1; 10 bases align to TRBD1. Germline values: CDR1 MNHEY, CDR2 SMNVEV (reference sequence). With 5 bases clipped from V and 6 bases from J, the junction kept 9 bases outside the gene matches. CDR3 size: 15 residues. The CDR3 loop reads CASSRDRGRYSEAFF. The CDR3, as DNA: TGTGCCAGCAGTAGAGACAGGGGGCGTTATTCTGAAGCTTTCTTT.

This chain uses TRBV5-8 with TRBJ1-1; D gene uncertain. CDR1 and CDR2 from the germline V gene are SGHTS and YDEGEE. Deletions cut 4 bases from V and 4 bases from J, with 11 bases between. The CDR3 has 13 residues. CDR3 amino acids: CASSAVYGTEAFF. CDR3 DNA sequence: TGTGCCAGCAGCGCAGTTTACGGCACTGAAGCTTTCTTT.

This clone appeared a few times. This chain links TRBV4-1 with TRBJ2-1, with D possibly being TRBD2 (5 bases). Trimming pared 3 bases from V and 8 bases from J, leaving 8 bases between. The germline CDR1 and CDR2 sequences are MGHRA and YSYEKL. CDR3 length: 12 residues. Written as DNA, the CDR3 is TGCGCCAGCAGCCAGAGGGTCTATGAGCAGTTCTTC. It yields the protein CASSQRVYEQFF.

V gene TRBV10-2 combines with J gene TRBJ1-5, with D maybe TRBD1 (6 bases). This CDR3 has 14 amino acids. The V gene's germline CDR1 is WSHSY and CDR2 SAAADI. Trimming pared 3 bases from V and 4 bases from J, leaving 10 bases between. In DNA, the CDR3 is TGCGCCAGCAGTGACGGACAGCGAAATCAGCCCCAGCATTTT. It translates to CASSDGQRNQPQHF.

This clone was picked up a small number of times. The rearrangement uses TRBV5-4 and TRBJ1-4, with D uncertain. The V gene's germline CDR1 is SGHNT and CDR2 YYREEE (reference sequence). With 0 bases removed from V and 0 bases from J, the gap between germline ends came to 9 bases. The CDR3 runs 16 residues. The chain's CDR3 is CASSLDGVATNEKLFF. The CDR3 DNA sequence: TGTGCCAGCAGCTTGGACGGAGTTGCAACTAATGAAAAACTGTTTTTT.